Below are 2 T cell receptor beta chains sequenced from a single sample in a study of blood T cell repertoires in COVID-19. Only in-frame clones appear in the TCRdb table, and some are missing; sequencing was by immunoSEQ multiplex PCR. The profile shows 65,000 to 90,000 clones, approximately 86% of them singletons. The sequencing input was peripheral blood. The source of these receptors is a woman aged 45-65 years with active or convalescent COVID-19.

The V call is TRBV19, the J call TRBJ1-5, with a weak D call TRBD1 (6 bases). CDR3 length: 13 residues. Germline CDR1 is LNHDA and CDR2 is SQIVND (reference sequence). V was clipped by 7 bases and J by 4 bases, with 11 bases between them. CDR3 loop: CASKQQGNQPQHF. The DNA of the CDR3 is TGTGCCAGTAAGCAGCAGGGGAATCAGCCCCAGCATTTT.

The chain employs TRBV7-2 and TRBJ1-1; TRBD1 matches at 10 bases. CDR1 SGHTA and CDR2 FQGNSA come from the germline V gene. With 1 base clipped from V and 7 bases from J, the junction kept 6 bases outside the gene matches. CDR3 size: 15 residues. The CDR3 region is CASSLVGQGTLEAFF. The CDR3 DNA is TGTGCCAGCAGCTTAGTGGGACAGGGGACCCTTGAAGCTTTCTTT.